This passage covers 12 T cell receptor beta chains from one sample sequenced in a study of human T cells and chemical hapten exposure. Stated time point: patch test 1, 2 weeks after DPC sensitization. Treatment denoted: therapeutic diphenylcyclopropenone sensitization with weekly scalp DPC. TCRdb reprocessed the RACE reads via MiXCR and lists one record per CDR3 protein. The sample records roughly 380,000 distinct CDR3 sequences, roughly 4.8% being singletons. The specimen was whole blood, collected in connection with sensitization to the hapten diphenylcyclopropenone (DPC). Receptors were obtained from a woman between 50 and 59 years old with alopecia areata. Some clones in this sample may be carry-over from other donors' samples.

Ten or more counts support this clonotype. V and J are TRBV20-1 and TRBJ2-7, with D unresolved. From germline, CDR1 is DFQATT and CDR2 SNEGSKA (reference sequence). CDR3 length: 13 residues. The CDR3 is CRAERPAPYEQYF. CDR3 coding DNA: TGCAGAGCCGAGCGCCCAGCACCCTACGAGCAGTACTTC.

This clonotype was counted many times. The rearrangement links TRBV20-1 to TRBJ2-5; unclear D gene. The V and J ends lost 2 bases and 7 bases respectively, with 11 bases between them. The germline V gene encodes CDR1 DFQATT and CDR2 SNEGSKA (reference sequence). The CDR3 is 12 amino acids. The CDR3 region is CSARLVKGTQYF. In nucleotides, the CDR3 is TGCAGTGCTAGATTAGTAAAGGGGACCCAGTACTTC.

The J gene is TRBJ1-6, the V gene TRBV18; D is possibly TRBD1 (5 bases). Trimming shortened V by 10 bases and J by 10 bases, and 20 bases separated the two germline ends. This CDR3 has 14 residues. The germline V gene encodes CDR1 KGHSH and CDR2 LQKENI. CDR3 sequence reads: CATGLGTRGSPLHF. The DNA for the CDR3 is TGTGCCACTGGATTGGGGACCCGGGGATCACCCCTCCACTTT.

This clonotype turned up a few times. The genes are TRBV14 and TRBJ2-3, with D possibly being TRBD2 (6 bases). Trimming stripped 3 bases from V and 6 bases from J, with 16 bases between. The germline CDR1 and CDR2 sequences are SGHDN and FVKESK. CDR3 length equals 15 residues. CDR3 nucleotides: TGTGCCAGCAGCCAGACGCGGTTCGGAGGGGATACGCAGTATTTT. It codes for CASSQTRFGGDTQYF.

V usage is TRBV6-5 and J usage is TRBJ1-6, with D perhaps TRBD1 (5 bases). The CDR3 runs 13 residues. Germline V gene sequence: CDR1 MNHEY, CDR2 SVGAGI. V dropped 6 bases and J dropped 9 bases, with 12 bases sitting between them. DNA of the CDR3: TGTGCCAGCAGCGGGACTGGAGGTTCACCCCTCCACTTT. Residues: CASSGTGGSPLHF.

This clonotype was found many times. This rearrangement joins TRBV6-2 or TRBV6-3 to TRBJ2-5, with TRBD1 matching over 7 bases. V lost 7 bases, J lost 5 bases, and 7 bases stayed unmatched. The CDR3 is 13 amino acids. Per germline, CDR1 MNHEY and CDR2 SVGEGT. CDR3 in DNA: TGTGCCAGCACCAAACAGGGGACGGAGACCCAGTACTTC. Protein product: CASTKQGTETQYF.

This clonotype was detected only once. With a much larger clone just one base away, this may be a read error. The chain combines TRBV25-1 with TRBJ2-7, with 9 nucleotides matching TRBD2. The CDR3 covers 15 residues. Germline V gene sequence: CDR1 MGHDK, CDR2 SYGVNS. The CDR3 here is CPSGVPPLAGYEQYF. The CDR3 coding sequence is TGTCCCAGCGGGGTGCCTCCGCTAGCGGGATACGAGCAGTACTTC.

At least ten counts were recorded for this clonotype. This sequence joins TRBV12-3 or TRBV12-4 and TRBJ1-6; 10 nucleotides align to TRBD1. This CDR3 is 14 amino acids long. V lost 5 bases, J lost 9 bases, and 4 bases stayed unmatched. CDR3 nucleotide sequence: TGTGCCAGCAGTATCCGGGACAGGGGTTCACCCCTCCACTTT. Encoded protein: CASSIRDRGSPLHF.

In its sample, this clonotype was seen many times. The V and J genes are TRBV9 and TRBJ2-1; TRBD1 agrees at 7 bases. The V gene's germline CDR1 is SGDLS and CDR2 YYNGEE. CDR3 length: 14 residues. J gave up 8 bases and V 4 bases, and 9 bases lay outside the gene matches. For the CDR3, the DNA is TGTGCCAGCAGCTGGGGGACAGTCGGGGATGAGCAGTTCTTC. Its protein is CASSWGTVGDEQFF.

This clonotype was picked up many times. The chain is built from TRBV28 and TRBJ1-1, with D tentatively TRBD1 (6 bases). In germline, CDR1 is MDHEN, CDR2 SYDVKM. This CDR3 spans 12 amino acids. V dropped 4 bases and J dropped 7 bases, with 10 bases sitting between them. This CDR3 is CASSSGQFEAFF. The CDR3 DNA is TGTGCCAGCAGTTCCGGACAGTTTGAAGCTTTCTTT.

The chain recombines TRBV2 with TRBJ1-4, with TRBD1 as a possible D gene (5 bases). This CDR3 region has 14 residues. CDR1 is SNHLY, CDR2 FYNNEI, per germline. The V end lost 3 bases, the J end lost 8 bases, and 13 bases lay between the germline ends. CDR3 sequence reads: CASSDSGLREKLFF. CDR3 DNA sequence: TGTGCCAGCAGTGATTCAGGGTTGAGGGAAAAACTGTTTTTT.

This rearrangement joins TRBV10-3 to TRBJ2-3, with D perhaps matching TRBD1 (6 bases). CDR3 length: 15 residues. Between the trimmed V and J ends, which lost 6 bases and 5 bases, there was a span of 18 bases. Germline loops: CDR1 ENHRY, CDR2 SYGVKD. The CDR3 DNA reads as TGTGCCATCAGACCCGGGACACAAGAGGGAGATACGCAGTATTTT. Residues: CAIRPGTQEGDTQYF.